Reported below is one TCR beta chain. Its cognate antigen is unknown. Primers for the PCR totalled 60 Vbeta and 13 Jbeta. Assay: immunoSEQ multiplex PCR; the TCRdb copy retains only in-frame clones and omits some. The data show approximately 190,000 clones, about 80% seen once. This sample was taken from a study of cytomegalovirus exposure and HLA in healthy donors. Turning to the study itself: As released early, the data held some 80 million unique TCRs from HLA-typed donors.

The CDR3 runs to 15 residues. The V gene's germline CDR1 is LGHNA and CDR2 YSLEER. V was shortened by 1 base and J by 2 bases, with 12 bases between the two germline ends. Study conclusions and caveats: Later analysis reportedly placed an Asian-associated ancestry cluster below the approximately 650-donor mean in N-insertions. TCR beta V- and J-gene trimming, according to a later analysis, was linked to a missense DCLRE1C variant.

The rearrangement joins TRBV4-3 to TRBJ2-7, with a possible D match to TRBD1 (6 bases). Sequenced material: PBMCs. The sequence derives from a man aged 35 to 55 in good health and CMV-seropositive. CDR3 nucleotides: TGCGCCAGCAGCCAAGTGGGGGCCAGAACCTACGAGCAGTACTTC. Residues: CASSQVGARTYEQYF.